This T cell receptor (beta chain) was retrieved from a study of T cell changes during pregnancy in multiple sclerosis. The CDR3 spans 15 residues. Germline loops: CDR1 SGHRS, CDR2 YFSETQ. The V end lost 0 bases, the J end lost 8 bases, and 17 bases lay between the germline ends. The table came from immunoSEQ multiplex PCR; TCRdb's copy has only in-frame clones and leaves some out. The data contain tens of thousands of clones, 92% of them seen just once; the ten biggest clones take up 0.47%. This TCR derives from a female donor with multiple sclerosis, enrolled in a pregnancy study. The sample here was CD4+ T cells from peripheral blood mononuclear cells, taken after pregnancy. The V call is TRBV5-1, the J call TRBJ1-2, with TRBD1 as a possible D gene (6 bases). CDR3 protein: CASSLAGGPREGYTF. CDR3 coding DNA: TGCGCCAGCAGCTTGGCCGGGGGGCCCCGCGAAGGCTACACCTTC.